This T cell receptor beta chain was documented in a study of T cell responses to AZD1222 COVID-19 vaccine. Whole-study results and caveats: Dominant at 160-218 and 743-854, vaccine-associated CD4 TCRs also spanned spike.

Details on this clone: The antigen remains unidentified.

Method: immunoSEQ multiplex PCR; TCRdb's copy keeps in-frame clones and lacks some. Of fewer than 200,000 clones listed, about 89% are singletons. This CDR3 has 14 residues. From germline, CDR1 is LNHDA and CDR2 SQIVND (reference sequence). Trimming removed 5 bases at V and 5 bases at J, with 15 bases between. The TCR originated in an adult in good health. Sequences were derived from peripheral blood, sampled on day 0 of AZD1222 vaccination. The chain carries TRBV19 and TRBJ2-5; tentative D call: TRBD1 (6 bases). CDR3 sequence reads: CASSPTGTGETQYF. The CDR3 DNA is TGTGCCAGTAGTCCTACAGGGACGGGGGAGACCCAGTACTTC.